The present T cell receptor (beta chain) was sequenced within a study of CD8 T cells in Susac syndrome. RNA amounts of about 0.5 to 1 ug underwent reverse transcription with random hexamers. TCRdb used MiXCR to reprocess the immunoSEQ multiplex PCR reads, holding one entry per CDR3 protein. The sample lists approximately 200,000 distinct CDR3 sequences, 90% to 95% occurring once. In blood CD8+ and CD4+ T cells, TCR beta underwent sequencing. The sequencing input was CD4+ T cells from PBMCs. This clonotype originated in a human donor with multiple sclerosis.

The CDR3 bases are TGTGCCAGCAGCCCCGGACTGTACTATGGCTACACCTTC. This codes for CASSPGLYYGYTF. V usage is TRBV6-5 and J usage is TRBJ1-2; D unresolved. V lost 6 bases and J lost 3, with 11 bases in between. Germline V gene lookup returns CDR1 MNHEY and CDR2 SVGAGI. CDR3 size: 13 residues.